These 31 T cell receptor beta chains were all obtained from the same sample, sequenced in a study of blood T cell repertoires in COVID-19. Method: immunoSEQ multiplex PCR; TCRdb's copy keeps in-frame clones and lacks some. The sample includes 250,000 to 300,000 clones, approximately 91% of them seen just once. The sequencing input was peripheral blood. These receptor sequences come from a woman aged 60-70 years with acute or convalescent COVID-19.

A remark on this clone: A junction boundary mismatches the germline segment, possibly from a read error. Here the CDR3 reads CASSYTDRGKRGAF. As DNA, the CDR3 is TGTGCCAGCAGTTACACGGACAGAGGTAAAAGGGGAGCCTTC. The V call is TRBV6-2 or TRBV6-3, the J call TRBJ1-2; D is possibly TRBD1 (6 bases). The CDR3 runs 14 residues. The germline CDR1 and CDR2 sequences are MNHEY and SVGEGT.

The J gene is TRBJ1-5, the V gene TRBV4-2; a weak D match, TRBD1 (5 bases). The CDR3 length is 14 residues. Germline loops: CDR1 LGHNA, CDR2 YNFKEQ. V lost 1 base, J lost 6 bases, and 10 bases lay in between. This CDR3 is CASSQGEGPQPQHF. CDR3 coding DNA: TGTGCCAGCAGCCAAGGGGAGGGGCCTCAGCCCCAGCATTTT.

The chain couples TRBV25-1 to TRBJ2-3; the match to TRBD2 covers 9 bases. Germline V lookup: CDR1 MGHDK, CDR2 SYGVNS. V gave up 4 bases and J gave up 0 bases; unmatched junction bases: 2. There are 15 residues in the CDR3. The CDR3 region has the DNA TGTGCCAGCAGTGGACTAGCGGCTAGCACAGATACGCAGTATTTT. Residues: CASSGLAASTDTQYF.

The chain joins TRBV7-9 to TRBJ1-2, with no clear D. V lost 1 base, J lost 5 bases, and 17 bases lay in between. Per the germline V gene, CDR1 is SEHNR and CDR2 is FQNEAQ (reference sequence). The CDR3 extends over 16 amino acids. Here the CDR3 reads CASSLEVVGALYGYTF. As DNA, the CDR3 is TGTGCCAGCAGCTTAGAAGTAGTCGGAGCTCTTTATGGCTACACCTTC.

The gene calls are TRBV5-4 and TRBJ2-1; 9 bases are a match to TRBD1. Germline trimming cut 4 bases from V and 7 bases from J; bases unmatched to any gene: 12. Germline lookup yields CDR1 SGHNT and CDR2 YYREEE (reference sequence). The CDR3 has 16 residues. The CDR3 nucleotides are TGTGCCAGCAGCCCCTCTTTTCGGACAGGGGATAATGAGCAGTTCTTC. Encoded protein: CASSPSFRTGDNEQFF.

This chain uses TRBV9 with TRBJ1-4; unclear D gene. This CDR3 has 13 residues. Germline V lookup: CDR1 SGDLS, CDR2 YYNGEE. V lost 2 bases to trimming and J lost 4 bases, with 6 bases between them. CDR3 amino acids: CASSVSLNEKLFF. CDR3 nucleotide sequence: TGTGCCAGCAGCGTTAGCCTTAATGAAAAACTGTTTTTT.

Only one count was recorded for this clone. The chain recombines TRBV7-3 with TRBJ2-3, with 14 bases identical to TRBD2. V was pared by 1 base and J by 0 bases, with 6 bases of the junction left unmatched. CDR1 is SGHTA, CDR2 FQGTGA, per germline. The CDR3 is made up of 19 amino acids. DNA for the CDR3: TGTGCCAGCAGCTTAATTGGGACTAGCGGGGGAATTAGCACAGATACGCAGTATTTT. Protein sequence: CASSLIGTSGGISTDTQYF.

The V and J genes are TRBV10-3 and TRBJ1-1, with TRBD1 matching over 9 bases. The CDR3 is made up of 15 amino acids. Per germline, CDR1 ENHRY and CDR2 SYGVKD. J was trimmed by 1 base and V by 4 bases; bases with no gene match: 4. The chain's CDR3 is CAISGDRAQNTEAFF. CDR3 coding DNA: TGTGCCATCAGTGGGGACAGGGCCCAGAACACTGAAGCTTTCTTT.

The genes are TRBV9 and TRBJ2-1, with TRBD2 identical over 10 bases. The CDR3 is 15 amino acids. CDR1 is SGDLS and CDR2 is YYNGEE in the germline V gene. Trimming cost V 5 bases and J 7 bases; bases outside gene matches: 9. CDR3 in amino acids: CASRSSGGPVNEQFF. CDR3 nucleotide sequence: TGTGCCAGCAGAAGTAGCGGGGGGCCAGTAAATGAGCAGTTCTTC.

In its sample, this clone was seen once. This CDR3 is CASSFLGAETEAFF. In DNA form, the CDR3 reads TGCGCCAGCAGCTTTTTAGGGGCCGAGACTGAAGCTTTCTTT. The chain combines TRBV5-1 with TRBJ1-1, with D possibly TRBD1 on 5 matching bases. Germline values: CDR1 SGHRS, CDR2 YFSETQ. The V end lost 2 bases, the J end lost 5 bases, and 13 bases lay between the germline ends. This CDR3 spans 14 amino acids.

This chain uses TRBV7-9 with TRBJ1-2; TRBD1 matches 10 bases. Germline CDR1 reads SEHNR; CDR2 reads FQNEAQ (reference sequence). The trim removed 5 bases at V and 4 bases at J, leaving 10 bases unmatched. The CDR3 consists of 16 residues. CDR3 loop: CASSPSGTGALYGYTF. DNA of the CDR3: TGTGCCAGCAGCCCTTCCGGGACAGGGGCCCTCTATGGCTACACCTTC.

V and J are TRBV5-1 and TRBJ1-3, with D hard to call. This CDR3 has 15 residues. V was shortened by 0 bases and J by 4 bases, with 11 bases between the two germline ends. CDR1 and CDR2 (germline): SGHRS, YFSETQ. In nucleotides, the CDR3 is TGCGCCAGCAGCTTGGCCCCCGGAGGCGGAAACACCATATATTTT. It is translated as CASSLAPGGGNTIYF.

CDR3 region: CASSNTGTRDYEQYF. In nucleotides, the CDR3 is TGTGCCAGCAGCAATACCGGGACACGTGACTACGAGCAGTACTTC. The V call is TRBV28, the J call TRBJ2-7; tentative D call: TRBD1 (6 bases). The V end lost 6 bases, the J end lost 3 bases, and 18 bases lay between the germline ends. Germline V lookup: CDR1 MDHEN, CDR2 SYDVKM. The CDR3 contains 15 residues.

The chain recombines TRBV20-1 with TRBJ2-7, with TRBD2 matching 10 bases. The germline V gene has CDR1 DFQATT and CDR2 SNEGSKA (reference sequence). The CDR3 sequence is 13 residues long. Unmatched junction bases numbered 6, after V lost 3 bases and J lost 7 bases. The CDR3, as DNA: TGCAGTGCTAGTCTAGCGGGGGCCAGGGAGCAGTACTTC. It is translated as CSASLAGAREQYF.

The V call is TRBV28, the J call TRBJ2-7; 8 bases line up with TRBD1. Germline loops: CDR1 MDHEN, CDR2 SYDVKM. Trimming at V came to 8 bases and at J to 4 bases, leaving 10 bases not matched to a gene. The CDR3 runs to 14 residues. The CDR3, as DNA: TGTGCCAGCCTTAGGGCAGGGGGCAGTTACGAGCAGTACTTC. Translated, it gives CASLRAGGSYEQYF.

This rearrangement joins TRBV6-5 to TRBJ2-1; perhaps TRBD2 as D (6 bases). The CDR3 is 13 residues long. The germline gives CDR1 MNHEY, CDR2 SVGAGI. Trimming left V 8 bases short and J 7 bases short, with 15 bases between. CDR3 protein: CASGAGWGNEQFF. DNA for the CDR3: TGTGCCAGCGGGGCGGGGTGGGGGAATGAGCAGTTCTTC.

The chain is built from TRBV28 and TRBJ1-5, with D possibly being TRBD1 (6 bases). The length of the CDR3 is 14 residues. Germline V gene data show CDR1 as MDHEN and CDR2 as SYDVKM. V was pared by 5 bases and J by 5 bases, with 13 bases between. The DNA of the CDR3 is TGTGCCAGCAGTCCCGGGGGGGCGCATCAGCCCCAGCATTTT. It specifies CASSPGGAHQPQHF.

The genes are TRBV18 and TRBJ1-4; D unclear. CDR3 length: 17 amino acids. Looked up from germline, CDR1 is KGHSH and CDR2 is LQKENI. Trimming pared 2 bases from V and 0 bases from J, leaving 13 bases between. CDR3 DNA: TGTGCCAGCTCACCAATCCTTAGAGCTGCAACTAATGAAAAACTGTTTTTT. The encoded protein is CASSPILRAATNEKLFF.

Here the CDR3 reads CAITTDQGGYGYTF. The CDR3 DNA reads TGTGCCATCACCACGGATCAGGGGGGATATGGCTACACCTTC. V gene TRBV10-3 combines with J gene TRBJ1-2; 7 bases are shared with TRBD1. The CDR3 spans 14 residues. Germline V gives CDR1 ENHRY, CDR2 SYGVKD. Trimming at V came to 7 bases and at J to 5 bases, leaving 10 bases not matched to a gene.

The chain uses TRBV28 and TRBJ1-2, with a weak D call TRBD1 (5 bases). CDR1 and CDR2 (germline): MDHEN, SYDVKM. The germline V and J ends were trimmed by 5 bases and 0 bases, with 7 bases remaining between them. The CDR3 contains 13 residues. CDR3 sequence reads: CASSLQANYGYTF. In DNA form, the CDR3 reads TGTGCCAGCAGTCTACAGGCTAACTATGGCTACACCTTC.

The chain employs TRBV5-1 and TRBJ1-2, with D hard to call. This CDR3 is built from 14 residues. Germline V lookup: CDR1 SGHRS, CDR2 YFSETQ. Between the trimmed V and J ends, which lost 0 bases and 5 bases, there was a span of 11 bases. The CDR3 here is CASSLGQSSYGYTF. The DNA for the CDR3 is TGCGCCAGCAGCTTGGGACAAAGTTCATATGGCTACACCTTC.

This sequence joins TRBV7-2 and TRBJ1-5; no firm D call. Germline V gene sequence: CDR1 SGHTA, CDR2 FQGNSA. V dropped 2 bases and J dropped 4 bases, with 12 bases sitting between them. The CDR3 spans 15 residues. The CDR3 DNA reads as TGTGCCAGCAGCTTACGTCCGGCGGGGAATCAGCCCCAGCATTTT. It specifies CASSLRPAGNQPQHF.

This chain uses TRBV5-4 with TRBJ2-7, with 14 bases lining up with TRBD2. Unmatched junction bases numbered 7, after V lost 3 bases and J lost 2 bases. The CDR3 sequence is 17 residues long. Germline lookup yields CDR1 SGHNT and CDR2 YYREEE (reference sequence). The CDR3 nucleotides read TGTGCCAGCAGCTCGGGGGGACTAGCGGGAGATACCTACGAGCAGTACTTC. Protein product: CASSSGGLAGDTYEQYF. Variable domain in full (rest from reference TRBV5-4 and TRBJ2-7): ETGVTQSPTHLIKTRGQQVTLRCSSQSGHNTVSWYQQALGQGPQFIFQYYREEENGRGNFPPRFSGLQFPNYSSELNVNALELDDSALYLCASSSGGLAGDTYEQYFGPGTRLTVT.

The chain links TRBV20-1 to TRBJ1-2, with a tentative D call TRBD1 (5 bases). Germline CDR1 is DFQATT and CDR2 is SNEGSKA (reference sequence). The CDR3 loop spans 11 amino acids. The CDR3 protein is CRSGGSVGYTF. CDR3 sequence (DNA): TGCAGGTCCGGGGGTAGTGTGGGCTACACCTTC.

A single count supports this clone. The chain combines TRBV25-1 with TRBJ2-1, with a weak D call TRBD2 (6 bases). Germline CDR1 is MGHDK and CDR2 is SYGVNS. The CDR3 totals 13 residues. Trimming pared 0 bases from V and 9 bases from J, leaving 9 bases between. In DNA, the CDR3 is TGTGCCAGCAGTGAATATTCGGGACTTGAGCAGTTCTTC. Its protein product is CASSEYSGLEQFF.

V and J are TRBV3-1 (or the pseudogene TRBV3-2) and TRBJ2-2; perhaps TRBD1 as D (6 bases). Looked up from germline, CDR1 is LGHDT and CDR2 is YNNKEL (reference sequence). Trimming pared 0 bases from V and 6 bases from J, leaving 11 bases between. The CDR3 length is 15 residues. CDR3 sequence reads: CASSQDTGWAGELFF. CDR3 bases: TGTGCCAGCAGCCAAGATACAGGGTGGGCCGGGGAGCTGTTTTTT.

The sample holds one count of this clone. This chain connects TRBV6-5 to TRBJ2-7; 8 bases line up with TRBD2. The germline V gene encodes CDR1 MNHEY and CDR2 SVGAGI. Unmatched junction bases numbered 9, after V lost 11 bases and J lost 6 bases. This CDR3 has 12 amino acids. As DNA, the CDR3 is TGTGCCGGATGGCGGGGGGCGGGCGAGCAGTACTTC. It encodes CAGWRGAGEQYF.

The CDR3 loop is CASSQESGGRRPADTQYF. CDR3 DNA sequence: TGTGCCAGCAGCCAAGAGTCCGGGGGGCGTCGGCCGGCAGATACGCAGTATTTT. The chain is built from TRBV3-1 (or the pseudogene TRBV3-2) and TRBJ2-3, with D possibly TRBD2 on 7 matching bases. The CDR3 totals 18 residues. Between the trimmed V and J ends, which lost 0 bases and 4 bases, there was a span of 20 bases. CDR1 LGHDT and CDR2 YNNKEL come from the germline V gene (reference sequence).

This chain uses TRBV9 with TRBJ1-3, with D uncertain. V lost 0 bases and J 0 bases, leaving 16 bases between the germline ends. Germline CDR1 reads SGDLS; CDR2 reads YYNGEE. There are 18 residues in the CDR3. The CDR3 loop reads CASSVEVPEGYSGNTIYF. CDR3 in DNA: TGTGCCAGCAGCGTAGAGGTCCCAGAGGGCTACTCTGGAAACACCATATATTTT. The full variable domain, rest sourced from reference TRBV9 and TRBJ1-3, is DSGVTQTPKHLITATGQRVTLRCSPRSGDLSVYWYQQSLDQGLQFLIQYYNGEERAKGNILERFSAQQFPDLHSELNLSSLELGDSALYFCASSVEVPEGYSGNTIYFGEGSWLTVV.

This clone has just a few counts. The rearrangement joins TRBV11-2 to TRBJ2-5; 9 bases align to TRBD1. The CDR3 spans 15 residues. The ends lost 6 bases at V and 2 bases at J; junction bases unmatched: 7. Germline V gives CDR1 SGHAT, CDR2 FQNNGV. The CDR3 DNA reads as TGTGCCAGCAGTTTACAGGGGGCCAGTCAAGAGACCCAGTACTTC. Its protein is CASSLQGASQETQYF.

DNA for the CDR3: TGTGCCAGCAGCCCAAACAGGGGGTTCTCCTACGAGCAGTACTTC. Residues: CASSPNRGFSYEQYF. This chain joins TRBV7-9 and TRBJ2-7; 8 nucleotides agree with TRBD1. The germline CDR1 and CDR2 sequences are SEHNR and FQNEAQ (reference sequence). The ends lost 5 bases at V and 0 bases at J; junction bases unmatched: 6. The CDR3 totals 15 residues.